Below, 10 T cell receptor beta chains from the same sample are listed, as sequenced in a study of cytomegalovirus exposure and HLA in healthy donors. PCR involved 60 Vbeta and 13 Jbeta primers. Assay: immunoSEQ multiplex PCR; the TCRdb copy retains only in-frame clones and omits some. The data contain some 85,000 clones, about 81% of them singletons. The material sequenced was PBMCs. The origin of the receptors is a woman aged 45 to 65 in good health and CMV-seronegative.

This chain joins TRBV9 and TRBJ2-3, with D tentatively TRBD2 (5 bases). The CDR3 loop spans 16 amino acids. Per the germline V gene, CDR1 is SGDLS and CDR2 is YYNGEE. The V end lost 2 bases, the J end lost 0 bases, and 13 bases lay between the germline ends. CDR3: CASSVGVFSSTDTQYF. The CDR3 DNA follows: TGTGCCAGCAGCGTGGGAGTCTTTTCTAGCACAGATACGCAGTATTTT. Full variable domain (rest looked up from reference TRBV9 and TRBJ2-3): DSGVTQTPKHLITATGQRVTLRCSPRSGDLSVYWYQQSLDQGLQFLIQYYNGEERAKGNILERFSAQQFPDLHSELNLSSLELGDSALYFCASSVGVFSSTDTQYFGPGTRLTVL.

The chain employs TRBV9 and TRBJ1-3; D uncertain. In germline, CDR1 is SGDLS, CDR2 YYNGEE. The ends were cut back, 0 bases at V and 0 bases at J, with 7 bases in the middle. This CDR3 contains 15 residues. The CDR3, as DNA: TGTGCCAGCAGCGTAGCACGGGACTCTGGAAACACCATATATTTT. Encoded protein: CASSVARDSGNTIYF.

The chain carries TRBV9 and TRBJ2-1; 8 bases are shared with TRBD2. The CDR3 runs to 17 residues. Per the germline V gene, CDR1 is SGDLS and CDR2 is YYNGEE. The ends lost 4 bases at V and 5 bases at J; junction bases unmatched: 14. The CDR3 protein is CASSSREGGLKDNEQFF. The CDR3, as DNA: TGTGCCAGCAGCTCCCGGGAGGGGGGGTTAAAGGACAATGAGCAGTTCTTC.

The chain recombines TRBV4-1 with TRBJ2-7; no definite D call. CDR3 size: 15 residues. Per the germline V gene, CDR1 is MGHRA and CDR2 is YSYEKL. V lost 0 bases to trimming and J lost 2 bases, with 11 bases between them. The CDR3 loop is CASSQEKNLPYEQYF. For the CDR3, the DNA is TGCGCCAGCAGCCAAGAAAAGAACCTACCCTACGAGCAGTACTTC.

Comments on this clone: The same CDR3 arises from other DNA sequences in this sample as well. The chain recombines TRBV6-1 with TRBJ2-7, with 9 bases fitting TRBD1. V lost 3 bases and J lost 4; bases outside the gene matches: 4. Germline lookup yields CDR1 MNHNS and CDR2 SASEGT. The CDR3 has 14 amino acids. CDR3 protein: CASSEGQGGYEQYF. The CDR3 DNA reads as TGTGCCAGCAGTGAGGGACAGGGAGGATACGAGCAGTACTTC.

The genes are TRBV5-1 and TRBJ1-4; D remains ambiguous. Germline loops: CDR1 SGHRS, CDR2 YFSETQ. The V end was cut by 1 base, the J end by 8 bases, with 27 bases between. CDR3 length: 19 residues. The CDR3 protein is CASSLTFVDSLRVEEKLFF. The CDR3 coding sequence is TGCGCCAGCAGCTTGACTTTTGTCGACTCCCTACGGGTTGAAGAAAAACTGTTTTTT.

The V gene is TRBV29-1, the J gene TRBJ2-6; 9 bases are shared with TRBD1. The V and J ends lost 7 bases and 0 bases, in that order; junction bases with no gene match: 13. In germline, CDR1 is SQVTM, CDR2 ANQGSEA. The CDR3 runs 18 residues. CDR3 in DNA: TGCAGCGACCAACAGGGGGCGCGGACTAGCTCTGGGGCCAACGTCCTGACTTTC. Residues: CSDQQGARTSSGANVLTF.

The chain combines TRBV27 with TRBJ1-2, with unresolved D. This CDR3 has 14 amino acids. CDR1 and CDR2 (germline): MNHEY, SMNVEV (reference sequence). The V gene lost 2 bases and the J gene lost 8 bases, with 15 bases spanning the gap. The CDR3 sequence: CASSLTPSAVGYTF. The DNA of the CDR3 is TGTGCCAGCAGTTTAACCCCTAGTGCTGTGGGCTACACCTTC.

The V gene is TRBV4-1, the J gene TRBJ2-7, with D possibly TRBD2 on 6 matching bases. The CDR3 extends over 12 amino acids. Trimming took off 4 bases at V and 5 bases at J, with 9 bases between the two ends. Germline-derived CDR1 and CDR2 are MGHRA and YSYEKL. The CDR3 nucleotides are TGCGCCAGCAGCCCGGGACTTGACGAGCAGTACTTC. Its translation is CASSPGLDEQYF.

CDR3 amino acids: CASSLKPSGTTGELFF. The CDR3 coding sequence is TGCGCCAGCAGCTTGAAGCCTAGCGGGACCACCGGGGAGCTGTTTTTT. The chain links TRBV5-1 to TRBJ2-2; 9 bases match TRBD2. Germline values: CDR1 SGHRS, CDR2 YFSETQ. The CDR3 length is 16 residues. J gave up 4 bases and V 1 base, and 5 bases lay outside the gene matches.